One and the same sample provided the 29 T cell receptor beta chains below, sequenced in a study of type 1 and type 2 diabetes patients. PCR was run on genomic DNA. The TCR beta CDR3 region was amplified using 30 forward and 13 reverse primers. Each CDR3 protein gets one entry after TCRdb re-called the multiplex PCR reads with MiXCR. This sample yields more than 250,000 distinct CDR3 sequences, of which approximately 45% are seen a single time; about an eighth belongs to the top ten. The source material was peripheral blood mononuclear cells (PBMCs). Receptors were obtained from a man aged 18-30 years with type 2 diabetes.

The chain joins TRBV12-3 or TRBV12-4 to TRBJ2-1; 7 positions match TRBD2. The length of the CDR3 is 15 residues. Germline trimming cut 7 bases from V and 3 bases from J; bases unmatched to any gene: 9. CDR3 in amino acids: CASTRLRGDYNEQFF. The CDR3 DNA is TGTGCCAGCACCCGCCTACGGGGGGACTACAATGAGCAGTTCTTC.

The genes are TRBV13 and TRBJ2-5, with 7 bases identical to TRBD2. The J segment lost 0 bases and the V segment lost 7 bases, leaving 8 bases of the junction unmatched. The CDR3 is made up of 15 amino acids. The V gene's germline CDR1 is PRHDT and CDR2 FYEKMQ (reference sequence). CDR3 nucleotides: TGTGCCAGCAACTATCGGGGGAGGGACCAAGAGACCCAGTACTTC. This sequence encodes CASNYRGRDQETQYF.

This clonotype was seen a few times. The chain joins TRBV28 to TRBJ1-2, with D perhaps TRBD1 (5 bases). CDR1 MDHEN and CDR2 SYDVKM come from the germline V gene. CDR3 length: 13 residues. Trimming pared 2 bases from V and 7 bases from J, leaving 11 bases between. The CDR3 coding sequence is TGTGCCAGCAGTTTAGGGGACTTACGTGGCTACACCTTC. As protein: CASSLGDLRGYTF.

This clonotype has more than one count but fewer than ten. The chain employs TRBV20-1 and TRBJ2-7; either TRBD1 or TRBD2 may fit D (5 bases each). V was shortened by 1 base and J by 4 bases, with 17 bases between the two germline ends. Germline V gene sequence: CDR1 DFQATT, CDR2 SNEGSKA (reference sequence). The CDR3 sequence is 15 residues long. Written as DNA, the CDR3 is TGCAGTGCTAGAGGAGGGGCGATCCCGGCTTACGAGCAGTACTTC. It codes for CSARGGAIPAYEQYF.

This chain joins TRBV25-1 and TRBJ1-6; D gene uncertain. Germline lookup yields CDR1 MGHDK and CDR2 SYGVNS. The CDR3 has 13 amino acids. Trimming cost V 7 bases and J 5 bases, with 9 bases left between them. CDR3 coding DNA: TGTGCCAGCAATAGTCAAGATAATTCACCCCTCCACTTT. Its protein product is CASNSQDNSPLHF.

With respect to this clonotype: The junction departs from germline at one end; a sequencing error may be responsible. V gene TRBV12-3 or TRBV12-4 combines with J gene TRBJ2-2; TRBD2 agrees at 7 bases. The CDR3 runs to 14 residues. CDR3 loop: CATSRPGGTGELFF. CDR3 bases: TGTGCCACCAGTCGTCCGGGGGGCACCGGGGAGCTGTTTTTT.

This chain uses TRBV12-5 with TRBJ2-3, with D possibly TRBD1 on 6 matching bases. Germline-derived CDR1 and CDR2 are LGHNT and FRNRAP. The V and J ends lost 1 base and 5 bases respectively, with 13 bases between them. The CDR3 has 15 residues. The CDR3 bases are TGTGCTAGTGGTTTGGCTGGGGGCGGTGGAGATACGCAGTATTTT. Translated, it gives CASGLAGGGGDTQYF.

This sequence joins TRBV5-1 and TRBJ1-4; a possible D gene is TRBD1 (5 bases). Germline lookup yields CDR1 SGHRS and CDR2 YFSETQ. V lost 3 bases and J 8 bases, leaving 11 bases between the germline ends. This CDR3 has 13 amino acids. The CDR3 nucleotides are TGCGCCAGCAGCTGGGGGGATCGAGAAAAACTGTTTTTT. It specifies CASSWGDREKLFF.

As DNA, the CDR3 is TGCAGTGCTAGAGATGGAGACGGACGTTCTAATGAAAAACTGTTTTTT. This sequence encodes CSARDGDGRSNEKLFF. V and J are TRBV20-1 and TRBJ1-4; D ambiguous. The CDR3 totals 16 residues. Deletions cut 0 bases from V and 3 bases from J, with 14 bases between. Germline CDR1 and CDR2: DFQATT and SNEGSKA (reference sequence).

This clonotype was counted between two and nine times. CDR3 DNA sequence: TGTGCCAGTAGTATCTTGGCGGGAGTGCAATCAGATACGCAGTATTTT. Protein product: CASSILAGVQSDTQYF. V is TRBV19 and J is TRBJ2-3; 7 nucleotides match TRBD2. The germline gives CDR1 LNHDA, CDR2 SQIVND (reference sequence). This CDR3 is built from 16 residues. With V trimmed by 3 bases and J by 4 bases, 10 bases remained unmatched.

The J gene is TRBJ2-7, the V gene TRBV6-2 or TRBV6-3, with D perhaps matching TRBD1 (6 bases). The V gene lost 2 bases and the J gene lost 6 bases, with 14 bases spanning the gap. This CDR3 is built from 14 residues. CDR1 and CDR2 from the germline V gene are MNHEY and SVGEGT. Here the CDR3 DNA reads TGTGCCAGCAGTTACAATGGGGGCTCAGGCGAGCAGTACTTC. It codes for CASSYNGGSGEQYF.

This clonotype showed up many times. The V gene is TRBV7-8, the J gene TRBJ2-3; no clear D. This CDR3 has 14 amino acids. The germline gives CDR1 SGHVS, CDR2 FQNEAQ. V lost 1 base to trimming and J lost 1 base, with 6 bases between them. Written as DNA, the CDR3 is TGTGCCAGCAGCTTAGGCCTGGGCACAGATACGCAGTATTTT. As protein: CASSLGLGTDTQYF.

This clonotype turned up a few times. Written as DNA, the CDR3 is TGTGCCAGCAGGAAGCGGTTCGCGAACACCGGGGAGCTGTTTTTT. Protein: CASRKRFANTGELFF. V usage is TRBV27 and J usage is TRBJ2-2; a weak D match, TRBD2 (5 bases). V shed 6 bases and J shed 0 bases, with 11 bases lying between them. Germline assignment: CDR1 MNHEY and CDR2 SMNVEV (reference sequence). The CDR3 totals 15 residues.

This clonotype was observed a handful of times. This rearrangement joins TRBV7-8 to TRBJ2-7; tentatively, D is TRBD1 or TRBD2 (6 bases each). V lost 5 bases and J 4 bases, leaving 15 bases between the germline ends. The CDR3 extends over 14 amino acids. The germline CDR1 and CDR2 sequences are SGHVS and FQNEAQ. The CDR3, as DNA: TGTGCCAGCAGCACACAACAGGGACTGTACGAGCAGTACTTC. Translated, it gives CASSTQQGLYEQYF.

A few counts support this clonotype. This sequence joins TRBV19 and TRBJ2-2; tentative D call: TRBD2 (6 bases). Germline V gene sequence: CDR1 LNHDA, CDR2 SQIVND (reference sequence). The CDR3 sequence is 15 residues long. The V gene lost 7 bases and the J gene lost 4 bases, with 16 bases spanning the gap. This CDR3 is CASTIAETITGELFF. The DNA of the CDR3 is TGTGCCAGTACCATAGCGGAGACCATCACCGGGGAGCTGTTTTTT.

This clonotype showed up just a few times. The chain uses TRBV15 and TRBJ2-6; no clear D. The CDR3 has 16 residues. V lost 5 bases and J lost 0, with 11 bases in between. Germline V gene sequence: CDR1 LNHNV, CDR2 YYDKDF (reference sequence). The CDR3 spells CATSLSPRSGANVLTF. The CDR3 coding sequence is TGTGCCACCAGCCTCTCACCGCGCTCTGGGGCCAACGTCCTGACTTTC.

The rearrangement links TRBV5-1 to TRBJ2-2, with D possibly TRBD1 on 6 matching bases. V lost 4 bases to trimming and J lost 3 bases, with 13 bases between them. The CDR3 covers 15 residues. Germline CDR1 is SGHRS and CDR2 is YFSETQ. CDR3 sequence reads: CASSPGAGDTGELFF. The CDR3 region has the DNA TGCGCCAGCAGCCCCGGGGCAGGGGACACCGGGGAGCTGTTTTTT.

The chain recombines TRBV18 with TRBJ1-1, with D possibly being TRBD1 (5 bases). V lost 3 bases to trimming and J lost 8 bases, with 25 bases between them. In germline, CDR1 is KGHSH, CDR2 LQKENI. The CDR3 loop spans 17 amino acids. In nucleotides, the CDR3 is TGTGCCAGCTCACCGACAGAGCCCGCTTTAGGTTCACGAGAAGCTTTCTTT. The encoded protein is CASSPTEPALGSREAFF.

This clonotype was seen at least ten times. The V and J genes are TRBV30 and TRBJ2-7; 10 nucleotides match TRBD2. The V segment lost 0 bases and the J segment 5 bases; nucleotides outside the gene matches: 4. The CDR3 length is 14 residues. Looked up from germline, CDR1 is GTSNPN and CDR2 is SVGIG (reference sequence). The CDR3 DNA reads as TGTGCCTGGAGTGTGCTAGCGGGAGATGACGAGCAGTACTTC. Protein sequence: CAWSVLAGDDEQYF. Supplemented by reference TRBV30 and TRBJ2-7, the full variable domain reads SQTIHQWPATLVQPVGSPLSLECTVEGTSNPNLYWYRQAAGRGLQLLFYSVGIGQISSEVPQNLSASRPQDRQFILSSKKLLLSDSGFYLCAWSVLAGDDEQYFGPGTRLTVT.

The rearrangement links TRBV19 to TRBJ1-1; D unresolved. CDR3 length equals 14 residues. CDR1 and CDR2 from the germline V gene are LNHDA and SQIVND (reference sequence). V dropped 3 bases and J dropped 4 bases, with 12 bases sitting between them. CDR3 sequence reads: CASSMALTTTEAFF. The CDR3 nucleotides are TGTGCCAGTAGTATGGCCCTGACCACCACTGAAGCTTTCTTT.

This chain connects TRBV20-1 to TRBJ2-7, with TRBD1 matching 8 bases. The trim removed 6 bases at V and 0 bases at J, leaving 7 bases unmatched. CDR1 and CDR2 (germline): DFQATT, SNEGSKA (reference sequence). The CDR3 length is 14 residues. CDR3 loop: CSARGQVSSYEQYF. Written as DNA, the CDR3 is TGCAGTGCAAGGGGACAGGTGAGCTCCTACGAGCAGTACTTC.

In DNA form, the CDR3 reads TGTGCCAGCAGCTTGGCCTTTACAGTTACCTCTGGGGCCAACGTCCTGACTTTC. Translated: CASSLAFTVTSGANVLTF. This chain connects TRBV7-9 to TRBJ2-6; D is uncertain. The V gene lost 3 bases and the J gene lost 0 bases, with 15 bases spanning the gap. CDR1 and CDR2 from the germline V gene are SEHNR and FQNEAQ (reference sequence). CDR3 length: 18 amino acids.

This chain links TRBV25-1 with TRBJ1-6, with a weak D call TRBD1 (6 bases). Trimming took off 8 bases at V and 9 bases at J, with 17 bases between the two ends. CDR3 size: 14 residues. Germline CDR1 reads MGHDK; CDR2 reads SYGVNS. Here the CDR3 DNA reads TGTGCCAGCGGGGCACAGGGTGAAGGTTCACCCCTCCACTTT. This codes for CASGAQGEGSPLHF.

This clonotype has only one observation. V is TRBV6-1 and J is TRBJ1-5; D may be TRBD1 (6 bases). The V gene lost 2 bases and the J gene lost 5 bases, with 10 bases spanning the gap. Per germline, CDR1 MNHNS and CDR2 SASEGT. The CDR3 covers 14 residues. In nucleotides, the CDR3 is TGTGCCAGCAGTGAACAACAGGGAGATCAGCCCCAGCATTTT. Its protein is CASSEQQGDQPQHF.

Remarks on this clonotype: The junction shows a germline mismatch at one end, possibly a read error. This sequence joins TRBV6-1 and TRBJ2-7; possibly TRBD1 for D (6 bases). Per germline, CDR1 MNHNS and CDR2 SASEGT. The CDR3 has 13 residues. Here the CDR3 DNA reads TGTGCCACCTCCCGGGACATCACCTACAAGCAGTACTTC. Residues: CATSRDITYKQYF.

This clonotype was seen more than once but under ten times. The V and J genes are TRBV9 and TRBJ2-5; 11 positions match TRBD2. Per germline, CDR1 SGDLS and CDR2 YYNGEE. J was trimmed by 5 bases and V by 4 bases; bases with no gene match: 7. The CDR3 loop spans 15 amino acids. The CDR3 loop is CASSPTSGSFETQYF. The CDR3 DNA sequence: TGTGCCAGCAGCCCCACTAGCGGGAGTTTTGAGACCCAGTACTTC.

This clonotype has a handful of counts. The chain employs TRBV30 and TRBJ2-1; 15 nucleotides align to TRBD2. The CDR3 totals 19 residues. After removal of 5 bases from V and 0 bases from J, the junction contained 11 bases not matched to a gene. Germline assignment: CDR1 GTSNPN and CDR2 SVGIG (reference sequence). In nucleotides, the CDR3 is TGTGCCTGGGCAGGACTAGCGGGAGGGTGGGGTGGCTCCTACAATGAGCAGTTCTTC. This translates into CAWAGLAGGWGGSYNEQFF.

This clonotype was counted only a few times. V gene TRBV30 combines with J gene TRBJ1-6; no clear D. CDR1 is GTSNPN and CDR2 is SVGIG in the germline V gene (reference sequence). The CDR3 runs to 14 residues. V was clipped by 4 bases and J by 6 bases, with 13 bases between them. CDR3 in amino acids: CAWTSTDRNSPLHF. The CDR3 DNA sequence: TGTGCCTGGACCTCCACGGATCGTAATTCACCCCTCCACTTT.

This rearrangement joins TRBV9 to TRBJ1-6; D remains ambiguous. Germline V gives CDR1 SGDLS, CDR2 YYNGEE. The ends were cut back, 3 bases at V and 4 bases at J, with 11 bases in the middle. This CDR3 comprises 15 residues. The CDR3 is CASSAGQGYNSPLHF. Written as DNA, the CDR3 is TGTGCCAGCAGCGCGGGCCAAGGATATAATTCACCCCTCCACTTT.